This T cell receptor beta chain was identified in a study of Ad26.COV2.S vaccination and SARS-CoV-2 variants. Only in-frame clones appear in the TCRdb table, and some are missing; sequencing was by immunoSEQ multiplex PCR. The sample has 150,000 to 200,000 clones; roughly 85% are singletons. The V end lost 6 bases, the J end lost 7 bases, and 13 bases lay between the germline ends. The CDR3 length is 13 residues. Overall study findings and caveats: Vaccinees showed greater spike-specific TCR breadth than placebo recipients. Considerable breadth of spike-specific CD8+ and CD4+ T cell responses has reportedly been documented following vaccination.

Concerning this clone itself: Its antigen remains unidentified.

The TCR originated in a human donor who had recovered from COVID-19. This chain uses TRBV23-1 with TRBJ1-5; tentatively, D is TRBD1 (5 bases). TRBV23-1 is an ORF, with its function uncertain. The material sequenced was peripheral blood, taken after recovery from COVID-19. The CDR3 loop is CASSPDGAQPQHF. The CDR3 DNA follows: TGCGCCAGCAGCCCCGACGGGGCCCAGCCCCAGCATTTT.